Listed here are 9 T cell receptor beta chains from one sample, sequenced in a study of T cells after posttransplantation cyclophosphamide. Controls had myeloablative marrow grafts with methotrexate and calcineurin inhibitor, sampled at 1 year. This table comes from immunoSEQ multiplex PCR, and its TCRdb copy is limited to in-frame clones, with some not included. The sample shows 23,000 or so clones, 80% to 90% of them seen only once. The sequencing here drew on PBMCs, taken about 400 days after allogeneic stem cell transplant with calcineurin inhibitor and methotrexate. The receptors shown here come from a female patient aged 30 to 45 who received an allogeneic stem cell transplant from an unrelated donor, was CMV-positive, and had acute and chronic GVHD. Some T cells here may be from the graft donor.

V usage is TRBV5-4 and J usage is TRBJ2-3; TRBD2 might be the D (5 bases). The V gene's germline CDR1 is SGHNT and CDR2 YYREEE (reference sequence). This CDR3 contains 17 residues. V was pared by 3 bases and J by 0 bases, with 17 bases between. The CDR3 loop reads CASSYSLASSSTDTQYF. DNA for the CDR3: TGTGCCAGCAGCTATTCCCTAGCTTCCTCTAGCACAGATACGCAGTATTTT.

The chain carries TRBV5-1 and TRBJ2-2; 8 bases map to TRBD1. Germline loops: CDR1 SGHRS, CDR2 YFSETQ. The CDR3 has 15 residues. V lost 4 bases and J lost 4; bases outside the gene matches: 6. The CDR3 loop is CASSGGQVLTGELFF. The CDR3 nucleotides read TGCGCCAGCAGCGGGGGACAGGTGCTCACCGGGGAGCTGTTTTTT.

The V gene is TRBV10-2, the J gene TRBJ1-2, with TRBD1 matching 9 bases. The CDR3 sequence is 14 residues long. V was pared by 5 bases and J by 7 bases, with 8 bases of the junction left unmatched. CDR1 is WSHSY, CDR2 SAAADI, per germline. The CDR3 loop reads CASSNTGQGIGYTF. The CDR3 DNA reads TGCGCCAGCAGTAATACGGGACAGGGTATTGGCTACACCTTC.

The chain couples TRBV18 to TRBJ2-5; D is undetermined. Trimming stripped 3 bases from V and 2 bases from J, with 10 bases between. Germline lookup yields CDR1 KGHSH and CDR2 LQKENI. CDR3 size: 14 residues. The CDR3 sequence is CASSPQVTQETQYF. Written as DNA, the CDR3 is TGTGCCAGCTCACCCCAAGTAACTCAAGAGACCCAGTACTTC.

This clone was seen only once. This chain uses TRBV6-1 with TRBJ2-7; perhaps TRBD2 as D (6 bases). V lost 6 bases and J lost 0, with 12 bases in between. The germline gives CDR1 MNHNS, CDR2 SASEGT. The CDR3 runs to 14 residues. The CDR3 loop is CASRAIGSSYEQYF. DNA of the CDR3: TGTGCCAGCAGGGCAATCGGGAGCTCCTACGAGCAGTACTTC.

This sequence joins TRBV11-2 and TRBJ2-7; D may be TRBD1 (5 bases). The CDR3 is 13 residues long. V dropped 5 bases and J dropped 6 bases, with 14 bases sitting between them. CDR1 SGHAT and CDR2 FQNNGV come from the germline V gene. The CDR3 DNA reads TGTGCCAGCAGCCGGTCAGGGTATGTCGAGCAGTACTTC. It encodes CASSRSGYVEQYF. Filled out from reference TRBV11-2 and TRBJ2-7, the complete variable domain reads EAGVAQSPRYKIIEKRQSVAFWCNPISGHATLYWYQQILGQGPKLLIQFQNNGVVDDSQLPKDRFSAERLKGVDSTLKIQPAKLEDSAVYLCASSRSGYVEQYFGPGTRLTVT.

The V gene is TRBV28, the J gene TRBJ1-1; 7 nucleotides match TRBD1. The germline V gene has CDR1 MDHEN and CDR2 SYDVKM. There are 11 residues in the CDR3. V shed 5 bases, J shed 12 bases, and the junction held 6 bases outside the gene matches. In DNA, the CDR3 is TGTGCCAGCAGTCAGACAGGGCTAACTTTCTTT. It encodes CASSQTGLTFF.

The rearrangement links TRBV2 to TRBJ2-1; 7 nucleotides match TRBD2. CDR3 length: 15 amino acids. The germline V gene encodes CDR1 SNHLY and CDR2 FYNNEI. After removal of 8 bases from V and 10 bases from J, the junction contained 17 bases not matched to a gene. The CDR3 protein is CASRVGTIGLGEQFF. The CDR3 nucleotides are TGTGCCAGCCGGGTCGGGACTATCGGACTTGGGGAGCAGTTCTTC.

The chain has TRBV23-1 and TRBJ1-5; a weak D match, TRBD1 (5 bases). TRBV23-1 carries the ORF label, with uncertain function. This CDR3 spans 18 amino acids. The ends were cut back, 2 bases at V and 4 bases at J, with 21 bases in the middle. The DNA for the CDR3 is TGCGCCAGCAGTCAAAAGGAGGCGGGGGAGATGAGGAATCAGCCCCAGCATTTT. Its translation: CASSQKEAGEMRNQPQHF.